These T cell receptor beta chains were read from a single sample in a study of CD8+ T cells in alopecia areata. Here immunoSEQ multiplex PCR was the method, and the copy in TCRdb shows in-frame clones only, minus some. The sample has around 130,000 clones; around 60% are singletons. This specimen consisted of CD4+ T cells sorted from blood, obtained at week 0. Source of these receptors: a human donor with alopecia areata. CDR3s include the opening cysteine and the closing phenylalanine or tryptophan. The D gene is left open where the match is weak. Clone sizes are given selectively: once, few, many, or a class where the clone is expanded.

size,D,J,V,CDR3,DNA
.,.,TRBJ1-2,TRBV5-1,CASSPGEEDGYTF,TGCGCCAGCAGCCCCGGGGAGGAGGATGGCTACACCTTC
.,.,TRBJ2-7,TRBV2,CASTSLGTLEQYF,TGTGCCAGCACCTCTCTCGGGACTCTGGAGCAGTACTTC
few,.,TRBJ2-7,TRBV10-3,CAPRPCMNEQYF,TGTGCCCCCAGACCATGCATGAACGAGCAGTACTTC
.,.,TRBJ1-1,TRBV7-9,CASSLGIGSGNTEAFF,TGTGCCAGCAGCTTAGGCATCGGGAGTGGGAACACTGAAGCTTTCTTT
.,.,TRBJ1-2,TRBV5-1,CASSLGHPGGGYTF,TGCGCCAGCAGCCTGGGACACCCCGGGGGGGGCTACACCTTC
.,TRBD1,TRBJ2-7,TRBV4-3,CASSLQTGGYEQYF,TGCGCCAGCAGCCTACAAACAGGGGGGTACGAGCAGTACTTC
.,TRBD1,TRBJ2-6,TRBV18,CASSPGTGDSGANVLTF,TGTGCCAGCTCCCCCGGGACAGGCGACTCTGGGGCCAACGTCCTGACTTTC
.,TRBD1,TRBJ2-7,TRBV23-1,CASSLGAGTGGYEQYF,TGCGCCAGCAGTCTTGGTGCTGGGACAGGGGGCTACGAGCAGTACTTC
few,.,TRBJ1-5,TRBV7-8,CATTGTPGLPQHF,TGTGCCACCACCGGGACACCCGGTCTGCCCCAGCATTTT
once,.,TRBJ2-4,TRBV4-3,CASSQDIRERDIQYF,TGCGCCAGCAGCCAAGATATTAGGGAGCGGGACATTCAGTACTTC
.,.,TRBJ1-1,TRBV5-1,CASSFIGQHEAFF,TGCGCCAGCAGCTTCATTGGACAGCATGAAGCTTTCTTT
.,.,TRBJ2-7,TRBV15,CATSRHPANRGGSYEQYF,TGTGCCACCAGCAGGCACCCGGCGAACAGGGGAGGATCCTACGAGCAGTACTTC
.,.,TRBJ1-4,TRBV30,CAWSLGSREKLFF,TGTGCCTGGAGTCTAGGGAGCAGGGAAAAACTGTTTTTT
few,TRBD1,TRBJ2-7,TRBV5-4,CASSSRRWTGEGEQYF,TGTGCCAGCAGCAGCCGGAGGTGGACAGGGGAGGGCGAGCAGTACTTC
few,.,TRBJ2-4,TRBV5-1,CASSSGGTQGNIQYF,TGCGCCAGCAGCTCGGGCGGGACTCAAGGAAACATTCAGTACTTC
.,TRBD2,TRBJ2-7,TRBV7-2,CASSRLLAGTYEQYF,TGTGCCAGCAGCCGACTACTAGCGGGAACCTACGAGCAGTACTTC
.,TRBD1,TRBJ1-4,TRBV7-9,CASSKQGAGVEKLFF,TGTGCCAGCAGCAAACAGGGGGCTGGGGTTGAAAAACTGTTTTTT
.,.,TRBJ2-7,TRBV15,CATSRDQVPGLRSYEQYF,TGTGCCACCAGCAGAGATCAGGTTCCGGGGTTAAGGTCCTACGAGCAGTACTTC
.,.,TRBJ2-3,TRBV7-2,CASSLVGGTTDTQYF,TGTGCCAGCAGCTTAGTTGGCGGGACCACAGATACGCAGTATTTT
.,TRBD1,TRBJ1-2,TRBV7-2,CASSPVLQGSSYGYTF,TGTGCCAGCAGCCCAGTATTACAGGGGTCGAGCTATGGCTACACCTTC
.,.,TRBJ2-3,TRBV9,CASSANLADTQYF,TGTGCCAGCAGCGCGAACTTAGCGGATACGCAGTATTTT
.,.,TRBJ2-1,TRBV9,CASSVEGLVGNEQFF,TGTGCCAGCAGCGTAGAGGGGCTAGTGGGCAATGAGCAGTTCTTC